The 20 T cell receptor beta chains below come from one sample, sequenced in a study of cytomegalovirus exposure and HLA in healthy donors. PCR was performed using 60 Vbeta and 13 Jbeta primers. TCRdb's table, derived via immunoSEQ multiplex PCR, lists solely in-frame clones and lacks some. The sample carries about 200,000 clones, roughly four fifths recorded once. The material sequenced was PBMCs. These receptors were collected from a woman in her forties in good health and CMV-seronegative.

This rearrangement joins TRBV4-1 to TRBJ2-7; possible D gene TRBD1, 5 bases. Germline V CDR1 and CDR2: MGHRA, YSYEKL. V lost 1 base to trimming and J lost 0 bases, with 13 bases between them. The CDR3 length is 16 residues. The CDR3: CASSQGLRGTSYEQYF. DNA for the CDR3: TGCGCCAGCAGCCAAGGCCTAAGGGGAACCTCCTACGAGCAGTACTTC.

V is TRBV4-1 and J is TRBJ1-2, with D possibly TRBD1 on 6 matching bases. The CDR3 sequence is 16 residues long. V lost 4 bases to trimming and J lost 1 base, with 16 bases between them. Germline V gene sequence: CDR1 MGHRA, CDR2 YSYEKL. The CDR3 loop reads CASSRVGTQDNYGYTF. DNA for the CDR3: TGCGCCAGCAGCCGGGTCGGGACACAAGATAACTATGGCTACACCTTC.

This chain uses TRBV5-4 with TRBJ2-1, with 9 bases fitting TRBD2. The CDR3 totals 14 residues. Looked up from germline, CDR1 is SGHNT and CDR2 is YYREEE (reference sequence). V lost 2 bases and J lost 7; bases outside the gene matches: 4. The CDR3 sequence: CASSFGSGRNEQFF. CDR3 DNA: TGTGCCAGCAGCTTTGGTAGCGGGAGAAATGAGCAGTTCTTC. The full variable domain, completed using reference TRBV5-4 and TRBJ2-1, is ETGVTQSPTHLIKTRGQQVTLRCSSQSGHNTVSWYQQALGQGPQFIFQYYREEENGRGNFPPRFSGLQFPNYSSELNVNALELDDSALYLCASSFGSGRNEQFFGPGTRLTVL.

The sample holds one count of this clone. V gene TRBV7-9 combines with J gene TRBJ2-7; TRBD2 agrees at 7 bases. With V trimmed by 5 bases and J by 0 bases, 7 bases remained unmatched. Germline V lookup: CDR1 SEHNR, CDR2 FQNEAQ (reference sequence). The CDR3 is 15 amino acids. The CDR3 DNA sequence: TGTGCCAGCAGCGAATTTAGCGGGCGCTCCTACGAGCAGTACTTC. Amino acid sequence: CASSEFSGRSYEQYF.

A single count supports this clone. This rearrangement joins TRBV2 to TRBJ2-7; 9 bases agree with TRBD2. V dropped 8 bases and J dropped 2; count of bases not matched to a gene: 4. The germline gives CDR1 SNHLY, CDR2 FYNNEI. The CDR3 sequence is 13 residues long. The CDR3 reads CASALAGAYEQYF. Written as DNA, the CDR3 is TGTGCCAGCGCACTAGCGGGTGCCTACGAGCAGTACTTC. Filled out from reference TRBV2 and TRBJ2-7, the complete variable domain reads EPEVTQTPSHQVTQMGQEVILRCVPISNHLYFYWYRQILGQKVEFLVSFYNNEISEKSEIFDDQFSVERPDGSNFTLKIRSTKLEDSAMYFCASALAGAYEQYFGPGTRLTVT.

This chain uses TRBV29-1 with TRBJ1-5, with D perhaps matching TRBD1 (6 bases). Trimming took off 7 bases at V and 5 bases at J, with 15 bases between the two ends. The CDR3 runs to 13 residues. Germline CDR1 SQVTM, CDR2 ANQGSEA. DNA of the CDR3: TGCAGCGCCGCCCCAGGGGAGCATCAGCCCCAGCATTTT. Its protein is CSAAPGEHQPQHF.

The chain combines TRBV5-4 with TRBJ1-1, with D possibly matching TRBD1 (6 bases). Germline V gene data show CDR1 as SGHNT and CDR2 as YYREEE (reference sequence). Trimming removed 4 bases at V and 7 bases at J, with 14 bases between. The CDR3 runs to 13 residues. In nucleotides, the CDR3 is TGTGCCAGCAGCCTTAGAGAGGACAGTGAAGCTTTCTTT. Amino acid sequence: CASSLREDSEAFF.

The V gene is TRBV2, the J gene TRBJ2-1; TRBD2 agrees at 12 bases. V shed 7 bases, J shed 4 bases, and the junction held 5 bases outside the gene matches. Germline V gene data show CDR1 as SNHLY and CDR2 as FYNNEI. The CDR3 spans 15 residues. In DNA, the CDR3 is TGTGCCAGCACGACTAGCGGGAGACCGTACAATGAGCAGTTCTTC. Protein product: CASTTSGRPYNEQFF.

V usage is TRBV29-1 and J usage is TRBJ1-1; D not resolved. CDR1 SQVTM and CDR2 ANQGSEA come from the germline V gene. There are 12 residues in the CDR3. V shed 3 bases and J shed 1 base, with 6 bases lying between them. The CDR3, as DNA: TGCAGCGTTGACAGAACGAACACTGAAGCTTTCTTT. Amino acid sequence: CSVDRTNTEAFF.

V and J are TRBV5-1 and TRBJ1-2; D is uncertain. Trimming removed 4 bases at V and 5 bases at J, with 12 bases between. This CDR3 is 13 amino acids long. Germline V CDR1 and CDR2: SGHRS, YFSETQ. Here the CDR3 reads CASSPGSVYGYTF. The CDR3 DNA follows: TGCGCCAGCAGCCCCGGGAGTGTTTATGGCTACACCTTC. The entire variable domain, with the rest obtained from reference TRBV5-1 and TRBJ1-2, is as follows: KAGVTQTPRYLIKTRGQQVTLSCSPISGHRSVSWYQQTPGQGLQFLFEYFSETQRNKGNFPGRFSGRQFSNSRSEMNVSTLELGDSALYLCASSPGSVYGYTFGSGTRLTVV.

The chain has TRBV18 and TRBJ1-1; TRBD1 matches 8 bases. Germline loops: CDR1 KGHSH, CDR2 LQKENI. This CDR3 spans 12 amino acids. V gave up 2 bases and J gave up 9 bases; unmatched junction bases: 2. CDR3 amino acids: CASSPDRGQAFF. The CDR3 DNA reads TGTGCCAGCTCACCAGACAGGGGACAAGCTTTCTTT.

This chain uses TRBV28 with TRBJ2-3; TRBD2 might be the D (5 bases). Germline V gene sequence: CDR1 MDHEN, CDR2 SYDVKM. With 7 bases removed from V and 0 bases from J, the gap between germline ends came to 14 bases. The CDR3 length is 15 residues. The CDR3 DNA sequence: TGTGCCAGCATAGGCGCAGCGGCTAGCACAGATACGCAGTATTTT. Translating gives CASIGAAASTDTQYF.

The rearrangement uses TRBV7-7 and TRBJ2-2; tentative D call: TRBD2 (7 bases). The CDR3 consists of 16 residues. Germline values: CDR1 SSHAT, CDR2 FNYEAQ (reference sequence). Deletions cut 6 bases from V and 0 bases from J, with 14 bases between. DNA for the CDR3: TGTGCCAGCAGGGCGGGGGCGGGAGCGAACACCGGGGAGCTGTTTTTT. Its protein product is CASRAGAGANTGELFF.

J is TRBJ2-1 and V is TRBV27; 7 nucleotides align to TRBD2. This CDR3 has 15 residues. CDR1 MNHEY and CDR2 SMNVEV come from the germline V gene (reference sequence). V shed 4 bases and J 3 bases; nucleotides not matched to a gene: 6. The CDR3 coding sequence is TGTGCCAGCAGTTCTCCCGGGACTAACTACAATGAGCAGTTCTTC. It codes for CASSSPGTNYNEQFF.

The chain uses TRBV30 and TRBJ1-6, with 8 bases identical to TRBD1. This CDR3 contains 15 residues. The V gene's germline CDR1 is GTSNPN and CDR2 SVGIG (reference sequence). The V segment lost 1 base and the J segment 9 bases; nucleotides outside the gene matches: 8. The chain's CDR3 is CAWSGTGIGTSPLHF. As DNA, the CDR3 is TGTGCCTGGAGTGGGACAGGGATTGGTACTTCACCCCTCCACTTT.

On this clone: No conserved phenylalanine or tryptophan ends this CDR3, so it is likely a read error. V and J are TRBV19 and TRBJ2-2, with TRBD1 as a possible D gene (6 bases). Trimming cost V 2 bases and J 3 bases, with 10 bases left between them. Germline CDR1 is LNHDA and CDR2 is SQIVND (reference sequence). This CDR3 contains 15 residues. The CDR3 sequence: CASSISGVYTGELFS. For the CDR3, the DNA is TGTGCCAGTAGTATATCAGGGGTCTACACCGGGGAGCTGTTTTCT.

V is TRBV7-3 and J is TRBJ2-1; 13 bases match TRBD2. Germline assignment: CDR1 SGHTA and CDR2 FQGTGA. The ends lost 5 bases at V and 8 bases at J; junction bases unmatched: 6. The CDR3 is 15 residues long. DNA for the CDR3: TGTGCCAGCAGCCCCGGACTAGCGGGAGTATATGAGCAGTTCTTC. It translates to CASSPGLAGVYEQFF. Full variable domain (rest looked up from reference TRBV7-3 and TRBJ2-1): GAGVSQTPSNKVTEKGKYVELRCDPISGHTALYWYRQSLGQGPEFLIYFQGTGAADDSGLPNDRFFAVRPEGSVSTLKIQRTERGDSAVYLCASSPGLAGVYEQFFGPGTRLTVL.

V is TRBV7-3 and J is TRBJ2-1, with 7 bases fitting TRBD2. CDR3 size: 16 residues. In germline, CDR1 is SGHTA, CDR2 FQGTGA. J lost 5 bases, V lost 2 bases, and 9 bases had no gene match. The CDR3 nucleotides are TGTGCCAGCAGCTTATCCGGACTAGTTGGAGACAATGAGCAGTTCTTC. Protein product: CASSLSGLVGDNEQFF.

The gene calls are TRBV4-1 and TRBJ2-7, with 11 bases aligning to TRBD2. The CDR3 spans 16 residues. V lost 5 bases to trimming and J lost 5 bases; unmatched junction nucleotides: 11. Germline V gene sequence: CDR1 MGHRA, CDR2 YSYEKL. CDR3 sequence reads: CASSKLAGADANEQYF. The CDR3 DNA reads as TGCGCCAGCAGCAAACTAGCGGGGGCTGATGCGAACGAGCAGTACTTC.

This clone occurred once. The J gene is TRBJ2-7, the V gene TRBV6-1; D unresolved. Trimming stripped 7 bases from V and 3 bases from J, with 7 bases between. CDR1 and CDR2 (germline): MNHNS, SASEGT. The CDR3 length is 11 residues. The CDR3 DNA reads as TGTGCCAGCACTAAAGACTACGAGCAGTACTTC. Translation: CASTKDYEQYF.